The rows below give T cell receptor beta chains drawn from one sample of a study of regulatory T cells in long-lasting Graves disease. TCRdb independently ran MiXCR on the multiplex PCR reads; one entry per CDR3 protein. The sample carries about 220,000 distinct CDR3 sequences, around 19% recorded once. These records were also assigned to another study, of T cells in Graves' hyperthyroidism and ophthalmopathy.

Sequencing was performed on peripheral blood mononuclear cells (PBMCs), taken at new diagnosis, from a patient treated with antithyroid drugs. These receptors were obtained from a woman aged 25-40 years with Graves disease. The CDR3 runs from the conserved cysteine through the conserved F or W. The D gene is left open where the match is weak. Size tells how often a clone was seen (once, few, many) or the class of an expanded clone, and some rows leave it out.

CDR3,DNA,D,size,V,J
CASIPPGPANTEAFF,TGTGCCAGCATCCCTCCGGGCCCGGCGAACACTGAAGCTTTCTTT,.,many,TRBV12-3/TRBV12-4,TRBJ1-1
CASSYSQGVDYGYTF,TGTGCCAGCAGTTACTCGCAGGGCGTGGACTATGGCTACACCTTC,.,many,TRBV6-6,TRBJ1-2
CASSDAAGGAGELFF,TGTGCCAGCAGTGACGCAGCGGGGGGCGCCGGGGAGCTGTTTTTT,TRBD2,many,TRBV6-4,TRBJ2-2
CASSEGTENTGELFF,TGTGCCAGCAGTGAAGGGACAGAAAACACCGGGGAGCTGTTTTTT,.,.,TRBV6-1,TRBJ2-2
CASSPSRVENTEAFF,TGTGCCAGCTCACCGTCCAGGGTGGAGAACACTGAAGCTTTCTTT,.,.,TRBV18,TRBJ1-1
CASSPQQGVGEQFF,TGTGCCAGCTCACCACAACAGGGGGTCGGGGAGCAGTTCTTC,TRBD1,.,TRBV18,TRBJ2-1
CSALLTGETQYF,TGCAGCGCCCTCTTGACTGGTGAAACCCAGTACTTC,.,.,TRBV29-1,TRBJ2-5
CASRLDASSYNEQFF,TGTGCCAGCAGGTTAGACGCGAGCTCCTACAATGAGCAGTTCTTC,.,many,TRBV6-1,TRBJ2-1
CASSIDRRVNTIYF,TGTGCCAGTAGTATAGATCGACGGGTAAACACCATATATTTT,.,many,TRBV19,TRBJ1-3
CASSKTGNSNQPQHF,TGTGCCAGCAGCAAGACAGGGAATAGCAATCAGCCCCAGCATTTT,TRBD1,many,TRBV6-1,TRBJ1-5
CASSFGAGAGAGNTIYF,TGTGCCAGCAGCTTTGGGGCCGGGGCAGGGGCCGGAAACACCATATATTTT,.,.,TRBV5-4,TRBJ1-3
CASSQNILAGSGANVLTF,TGTGCCAGCAGCCAAAATATACTAGCGGGCTCTGGGGCCAACGTCCTGACTTTC,TRBD2,.,TRBV14,TRBJ2-6
CASSFSGTYGYTF,TGTGCCAGCAGTTTTTCCGGGACCTATGGCTACACCTTC,.,many,TRBV27,TRBJ1-2
CASNPPRNTIYF,TGTGCCAGCAACCCACCTAGAAACACCATATATTTT,.,many,TRBV12-3/TRBV12-4,TRBJ1-3
CASSPLAGVQETQYF,TGTGCCAGCAGTCCACTAGCGGGAGTCCAAGAGACCCAGTACTTC,TRBD2,many,TRBV6-1,TRBJ2-5
CASSWNENTEAFF,TGCGCCAGCAGCTGGAACGAGAACACTGAAGCTTTCTTT,.,many,TRBV5-1,TRBJ1-1
CASSLAGGLSVSTF,TGTGCCAGCAGCTTAGCGGGGGGTCTCTCGGTATCCACCTTC,.,many,TRBV7-8,TRBJ1-2
CASSPPQGVLGNEQFF,TGTGCCAGCAGCCCCCCGCAGGGGGTGTTGGGGAATGAGCAGTTCTTC,TRBD1,many,TRBV5-4,TRBJ2-1
CSASRTGAYEQYF,TGCAGTGCTAGTCGGACAGGGGCCTACGAGCAGTACTTC,TRBD1,many,TRBV20-1,TRBJ2-7
CASSPGTAKAKSIQYF,TGTGCCAGCTCACCTGGGACAGCAAAAGCCAAAAGCATTCAGTACTTC,TRBD1,.,TRBV18,TRBJ2-4
CASSQGARTTDTQYF,TGTGCCAGCAGCCAAGGGGCTAGAACCACAGATACGCAGTATTTT,.,many,TRBV3-1,TRBJ2-3
CASSEERGQTEAFF,TGTGCCAGCAGTGAAGAGCGGGGGCAAACTGAAGCTTTCTTT,.,.,TRBV2,TRBJ1-1
CASRQPMEPGKLFF,TGTGCCAGCCGCCAACCAATGGAGCCGGGAAAACTGTTTTTT,.,.,TRBV3-1,TRBJ1-4
CASQTLGATEAFF,TGTGCCAGTCAAACGTTAGGGGCGACTGAAGCTTTCTTT,.,many,TRBV2,TRBJ1-1
CASSGGTGNSSPLHF,TGTGCCAGCAGTGGGGGGACAGGGAACTCTTCACCCCTCCACTTT,TRBD1,many,TRBV28,TRBJ1-6
CASSWGGATDTQYF,TGTGCCAGCAGCTGGGGGGGGGCGACAGATACGCAGTATTTT,.,.,TRBV9,TRBJ2-3